The source of this TCR beta chain is a study of blood T cell repertoires in COVID-19. The CDR3 runs 15 residues. The germline gives CDR1 DFQATT, CDR2 SNEGSKA (reference sequence). Trimming removed 3 bases from V and 0 bases from J; junction bases left unmatched: 6. The method was immunoSEQ multiplex PCR; TCRdb's version includes in-frame clones alone and lacks a portion of them. The sample has 150,000 to 200,000 clones; roughly four fifths are singletons. The rearrangement joins TRBV20-1 to TRBJ2-7, with TRBD2 matching over 9 bases. This TCR came from a man aged 45-60 years who had recovered from COVID-19. The sample was PBMCs or T cells enriched from blood (not recorded which). The CDR3 nucleotides read TGCAGTGCTAGTCTACTAGCGGGCCACTCCTACGAGCAGTACTTC. Its translation: CSASLLAGHSYEQYF.